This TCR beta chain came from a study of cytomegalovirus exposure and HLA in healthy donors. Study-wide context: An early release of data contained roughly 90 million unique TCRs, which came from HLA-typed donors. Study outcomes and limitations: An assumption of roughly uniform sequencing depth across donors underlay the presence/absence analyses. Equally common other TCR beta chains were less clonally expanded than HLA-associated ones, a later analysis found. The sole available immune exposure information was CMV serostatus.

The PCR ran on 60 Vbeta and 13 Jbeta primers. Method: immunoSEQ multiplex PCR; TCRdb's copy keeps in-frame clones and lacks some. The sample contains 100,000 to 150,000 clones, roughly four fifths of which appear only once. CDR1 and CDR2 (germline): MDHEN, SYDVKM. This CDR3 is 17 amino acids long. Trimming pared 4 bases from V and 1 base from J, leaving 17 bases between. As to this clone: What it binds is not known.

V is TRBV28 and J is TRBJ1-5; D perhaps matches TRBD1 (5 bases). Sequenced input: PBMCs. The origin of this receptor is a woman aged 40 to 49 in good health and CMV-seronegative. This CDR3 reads CASSSDNTGRSNQPQHF. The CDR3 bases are TGTGCCAGCAGTTCGGACAATACTGGACGGAGCAATCAGCCCCAGCATTTT.